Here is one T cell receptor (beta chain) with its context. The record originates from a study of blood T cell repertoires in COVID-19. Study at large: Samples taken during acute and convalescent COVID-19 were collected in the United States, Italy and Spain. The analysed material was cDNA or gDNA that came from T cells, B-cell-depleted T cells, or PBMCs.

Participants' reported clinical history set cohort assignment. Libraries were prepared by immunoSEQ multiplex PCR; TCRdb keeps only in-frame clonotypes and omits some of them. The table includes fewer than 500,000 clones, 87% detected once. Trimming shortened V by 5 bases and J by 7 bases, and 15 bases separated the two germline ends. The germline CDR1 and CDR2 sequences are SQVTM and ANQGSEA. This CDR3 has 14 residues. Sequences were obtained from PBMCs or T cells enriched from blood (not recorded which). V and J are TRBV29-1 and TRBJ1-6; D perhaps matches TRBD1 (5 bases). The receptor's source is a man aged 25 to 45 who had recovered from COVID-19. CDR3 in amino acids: CSVQEGPGNSPLHF. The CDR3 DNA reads TGCAGCGTTCAGGAGGGACCTGGGAATTCACCCCTCCACTTT.